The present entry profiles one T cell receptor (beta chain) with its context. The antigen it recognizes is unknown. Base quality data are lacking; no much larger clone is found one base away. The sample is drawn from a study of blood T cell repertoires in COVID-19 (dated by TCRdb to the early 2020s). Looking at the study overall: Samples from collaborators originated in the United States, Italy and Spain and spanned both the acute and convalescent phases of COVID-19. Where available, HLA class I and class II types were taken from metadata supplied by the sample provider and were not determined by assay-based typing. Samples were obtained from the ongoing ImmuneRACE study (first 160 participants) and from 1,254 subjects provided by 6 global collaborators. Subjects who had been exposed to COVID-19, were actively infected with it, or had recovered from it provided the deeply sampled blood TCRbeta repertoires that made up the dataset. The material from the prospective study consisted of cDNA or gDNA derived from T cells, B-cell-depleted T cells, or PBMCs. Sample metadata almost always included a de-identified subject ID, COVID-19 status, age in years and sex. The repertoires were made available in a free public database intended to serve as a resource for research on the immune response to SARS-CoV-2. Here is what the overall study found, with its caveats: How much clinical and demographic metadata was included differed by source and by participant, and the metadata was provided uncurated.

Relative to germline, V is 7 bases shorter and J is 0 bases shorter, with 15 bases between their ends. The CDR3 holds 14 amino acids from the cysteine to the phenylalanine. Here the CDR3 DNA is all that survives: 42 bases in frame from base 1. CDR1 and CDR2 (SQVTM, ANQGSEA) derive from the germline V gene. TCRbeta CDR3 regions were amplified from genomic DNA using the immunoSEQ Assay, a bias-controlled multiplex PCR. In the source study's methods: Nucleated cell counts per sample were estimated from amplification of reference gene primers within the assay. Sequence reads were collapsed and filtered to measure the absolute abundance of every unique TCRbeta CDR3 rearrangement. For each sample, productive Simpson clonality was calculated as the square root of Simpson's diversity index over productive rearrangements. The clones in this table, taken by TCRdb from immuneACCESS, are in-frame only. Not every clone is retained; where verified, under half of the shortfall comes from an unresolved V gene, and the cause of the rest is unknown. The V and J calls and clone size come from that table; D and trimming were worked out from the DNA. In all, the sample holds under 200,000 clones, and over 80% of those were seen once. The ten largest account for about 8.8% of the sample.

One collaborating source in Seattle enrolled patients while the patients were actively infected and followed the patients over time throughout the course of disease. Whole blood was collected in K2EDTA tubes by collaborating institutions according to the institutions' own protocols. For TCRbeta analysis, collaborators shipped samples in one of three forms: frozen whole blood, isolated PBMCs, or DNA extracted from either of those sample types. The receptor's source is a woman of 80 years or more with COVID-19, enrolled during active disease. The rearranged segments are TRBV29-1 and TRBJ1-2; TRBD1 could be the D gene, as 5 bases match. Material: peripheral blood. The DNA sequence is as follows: TGCAGCGCTGGGGCCCAGGGATCTAACTATGGCTACACCTTC. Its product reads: CSAGAQGSNYGYTF.